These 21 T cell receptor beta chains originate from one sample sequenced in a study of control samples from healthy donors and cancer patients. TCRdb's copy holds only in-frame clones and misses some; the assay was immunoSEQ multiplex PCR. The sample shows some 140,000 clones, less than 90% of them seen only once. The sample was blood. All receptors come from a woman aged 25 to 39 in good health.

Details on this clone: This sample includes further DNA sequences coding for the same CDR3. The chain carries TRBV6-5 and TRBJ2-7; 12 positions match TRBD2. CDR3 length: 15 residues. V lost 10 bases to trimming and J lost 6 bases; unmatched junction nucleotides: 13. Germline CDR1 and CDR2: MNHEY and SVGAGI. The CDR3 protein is CATGWLLAGGFEQYF. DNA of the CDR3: TGTGCCACCGGCTGGCTCCTAGCGGGAGGGTTCGAGCAGTACTTC.

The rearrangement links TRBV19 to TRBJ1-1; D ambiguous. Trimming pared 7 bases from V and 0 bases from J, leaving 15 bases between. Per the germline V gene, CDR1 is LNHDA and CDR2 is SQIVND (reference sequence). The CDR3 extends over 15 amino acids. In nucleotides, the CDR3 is TGTGCCAGTAACCCGCAACCGGCTTTGAACACTGAAGCTTTCTTT. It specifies CASNPQPALNTEAFF.

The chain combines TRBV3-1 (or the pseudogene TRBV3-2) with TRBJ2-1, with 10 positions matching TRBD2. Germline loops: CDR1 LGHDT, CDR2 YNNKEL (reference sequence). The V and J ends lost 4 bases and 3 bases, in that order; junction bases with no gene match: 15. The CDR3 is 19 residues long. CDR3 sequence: CASSRRSGTSEVFYNEQFF. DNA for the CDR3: TGTGCCAGCAGCCGCCGCTCCGGGACTAGCGAGGTTTTCTACAATGAGCAGTTCTTC.

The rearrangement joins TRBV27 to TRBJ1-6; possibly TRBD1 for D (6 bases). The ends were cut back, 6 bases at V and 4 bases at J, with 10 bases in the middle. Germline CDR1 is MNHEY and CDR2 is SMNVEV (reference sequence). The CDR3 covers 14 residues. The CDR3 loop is CASRTTGYNSPLHF. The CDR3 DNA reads TGTGCCAGCAGAACTACAGGGTATAATTCACCCCTCCACTTT.

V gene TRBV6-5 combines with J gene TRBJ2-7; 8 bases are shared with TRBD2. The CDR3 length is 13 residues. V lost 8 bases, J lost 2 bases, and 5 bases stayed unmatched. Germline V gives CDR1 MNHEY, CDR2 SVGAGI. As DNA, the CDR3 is TGTGCCAGCGGTCGGGGGGGCCCCTACGAGCAGTACTTC. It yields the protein CASGRGGPYEQYF.

The CDR3: CASSPWPYGYTF. The CDR3, as DNA: TGTGCCAGCAGCCCCTGGCCCTATGGCTACACCTTC. The rearrangement uses TRBV2 and TRBJ1-2; D uncertain. Germline V lookup: CDR1 SNHLY, CDR2 FYNNEI. The CDR3 length is 12 residues. The germline V and J ends were trimmed by 6 bases and 4 bases, with 9 bases remaining between them.

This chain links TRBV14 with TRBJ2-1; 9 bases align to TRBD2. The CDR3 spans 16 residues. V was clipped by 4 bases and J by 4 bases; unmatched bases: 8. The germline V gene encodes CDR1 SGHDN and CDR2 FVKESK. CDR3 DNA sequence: TGTGCCAGCAGCCCACGAGGACTAGCGCTGTACAATGAGCAGTTCTTC. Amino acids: CASSPRGLALYNEQFF.

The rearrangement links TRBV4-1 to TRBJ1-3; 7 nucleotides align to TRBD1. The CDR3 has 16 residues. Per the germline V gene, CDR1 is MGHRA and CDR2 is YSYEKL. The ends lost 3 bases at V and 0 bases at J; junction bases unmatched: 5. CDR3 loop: CASSQPGQDSGNTIYF. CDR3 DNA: TGCGCCAGCAGCCAGCCCGGACAGGACTCTGGAAACACCATATATTTT.

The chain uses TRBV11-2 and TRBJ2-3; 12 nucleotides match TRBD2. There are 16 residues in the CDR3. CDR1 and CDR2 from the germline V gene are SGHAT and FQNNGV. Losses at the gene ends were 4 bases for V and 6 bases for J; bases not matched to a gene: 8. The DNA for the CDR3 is TGTGCCAGCAGCTCGCCGACTAGCGGGAGTGTGGATACGCAGTATTTT. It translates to CASSSPTSGSVDTQYF.

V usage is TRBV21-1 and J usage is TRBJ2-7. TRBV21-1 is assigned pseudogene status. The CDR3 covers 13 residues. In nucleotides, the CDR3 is TGTGCCAGCAGCAAAGATTGGTCCTACGAGCAGTACTTC. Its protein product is CASSKDWSYEQYF.

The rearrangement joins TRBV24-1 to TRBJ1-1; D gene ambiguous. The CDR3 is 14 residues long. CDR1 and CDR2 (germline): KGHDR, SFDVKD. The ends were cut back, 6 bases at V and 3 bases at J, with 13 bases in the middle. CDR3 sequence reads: CATSRSAGDTEAFF. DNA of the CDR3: TGTGCCACCAGTCGCTCTGCCGGGGACACTGAAGCTTTCTTT.

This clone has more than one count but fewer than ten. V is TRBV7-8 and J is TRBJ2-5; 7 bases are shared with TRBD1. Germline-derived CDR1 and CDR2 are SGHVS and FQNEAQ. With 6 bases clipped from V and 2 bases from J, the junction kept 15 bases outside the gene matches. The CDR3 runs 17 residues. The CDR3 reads CASRHYTGVGQQETQYF. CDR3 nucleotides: TGTGCCAGCAGGCATTACACAGGGGTAGGCCAACAAGAGACCCAGTACTTC. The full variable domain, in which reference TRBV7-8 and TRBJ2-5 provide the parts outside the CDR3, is GAGVSQSPRYKVAKRGQDVALRCDPISGHVSLFWYQQALGQGPEFLTYFQNEAQLDKSGLPSDRFFAERPEGSVSTLKIQRTQQEDSAVYLCASRHYTGVGQQETQYFGPGTRLLVL.

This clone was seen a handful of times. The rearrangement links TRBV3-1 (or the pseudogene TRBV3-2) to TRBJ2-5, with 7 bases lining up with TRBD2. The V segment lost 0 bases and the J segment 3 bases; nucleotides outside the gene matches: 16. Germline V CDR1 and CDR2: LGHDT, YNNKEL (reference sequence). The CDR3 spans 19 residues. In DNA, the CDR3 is TGTGCCAGCAGCCAAGATCTCTTAATGAGTCTAGCGGCAAAAGAGACCCAGTACTTC. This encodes CASSQDLLMSLAAKETQYF.

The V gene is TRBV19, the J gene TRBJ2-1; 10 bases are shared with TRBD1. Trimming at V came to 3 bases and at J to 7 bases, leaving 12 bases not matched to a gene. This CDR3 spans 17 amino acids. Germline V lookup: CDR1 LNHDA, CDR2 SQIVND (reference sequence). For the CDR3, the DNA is TGTGCCAGTAGTATCAATCACGGGACAGGGGTGAGGAATGAGCAGTTCTTC. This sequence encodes CASSINHGTGVRNEQFF.

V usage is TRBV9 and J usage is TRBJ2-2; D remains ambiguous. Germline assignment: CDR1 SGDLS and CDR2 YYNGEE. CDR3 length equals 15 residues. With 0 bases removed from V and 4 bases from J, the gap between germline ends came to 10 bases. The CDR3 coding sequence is TGTGCCAGCAGCGTAGAGTACTTCGGCACCGGGGAGCTGTTTTTT. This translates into CASSVEYFGTGELFF.

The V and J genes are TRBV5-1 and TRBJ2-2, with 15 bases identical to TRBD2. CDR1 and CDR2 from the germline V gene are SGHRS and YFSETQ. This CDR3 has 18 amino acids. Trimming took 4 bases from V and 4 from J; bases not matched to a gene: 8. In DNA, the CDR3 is TGCGCCAGCAGCCCGGGACTAGCGGGAGGCTGGACCACCGGGGAGCTGTTTTTT. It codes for CASSPGLAGGWTTGELFF.

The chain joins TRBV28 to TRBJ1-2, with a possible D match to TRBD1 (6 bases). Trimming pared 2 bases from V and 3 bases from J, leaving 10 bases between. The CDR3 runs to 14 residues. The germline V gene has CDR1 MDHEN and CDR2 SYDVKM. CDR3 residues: CASSLRQDDYGYTF. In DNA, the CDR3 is TGTGCCAGCAGTTTACGACAGGATGACTATGGCTACACCTTC.

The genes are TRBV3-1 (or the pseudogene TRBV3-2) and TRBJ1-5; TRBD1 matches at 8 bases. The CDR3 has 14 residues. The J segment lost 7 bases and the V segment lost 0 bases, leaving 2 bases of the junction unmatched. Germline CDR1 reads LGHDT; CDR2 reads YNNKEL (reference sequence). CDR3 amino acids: CASSQDTGGQPQHF. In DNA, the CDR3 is TGTGCCAGCAGCCAAGACACAGGGGGACAGCCCCAGCATTTT.

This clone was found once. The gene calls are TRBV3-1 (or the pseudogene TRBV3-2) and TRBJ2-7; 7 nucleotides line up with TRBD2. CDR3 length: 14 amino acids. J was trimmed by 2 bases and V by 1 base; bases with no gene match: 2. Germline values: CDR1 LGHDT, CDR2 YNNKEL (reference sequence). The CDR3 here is CASSQGGGTYEQYF. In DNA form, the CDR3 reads TGTGCCAGCAGCCAAGGGGGGGGAACCTACGAGCAGTACTTC.

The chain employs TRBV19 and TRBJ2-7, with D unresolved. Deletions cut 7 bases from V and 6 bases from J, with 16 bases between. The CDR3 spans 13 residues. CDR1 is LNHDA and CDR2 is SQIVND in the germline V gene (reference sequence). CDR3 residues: CASTKPQKGEQYF. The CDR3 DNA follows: TGTGCCAGTACCAAACCCCAAAAAGGCGAGCAGTACTTC.

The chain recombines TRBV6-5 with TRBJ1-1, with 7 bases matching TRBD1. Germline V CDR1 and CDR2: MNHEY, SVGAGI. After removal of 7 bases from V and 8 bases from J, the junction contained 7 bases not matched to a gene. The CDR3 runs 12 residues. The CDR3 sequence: CASNYRGGEAFF. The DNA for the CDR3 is TGTGCCAGCAACTACAGGGGCGGGGAAGCTTTCTTT.